The entry that follows covers one TCR beta chain sequence. Antigen: not known. The sample comes from a study of shared clonotypes between healthy human individuals. Findings and limits, study-wide: On the whole, naive subsets had larger estimated richness than memory subsets had.

Clones were read by immunoSEQ multiplex PCR, and TCRdb kept only the in-frame ones, dropping some. The sample consists of about 1.5 million clones, approximately 98% of them appearing once. CDR3 size: 15 residues. V shed 5 bases and J 4 bases; nucleotides not matched to a gene: 11. Germline-derived CDR1 and CDR2 are SGHTA and FQGNSA. A CD45RA+ naive subset and a CD45RA-negative memory subset were split from CD4+ cells. The chain is built from TRBV7-2 and TRBJ2-7; 7 nucleotides line up with TRBD1. This TCR was recovered from a man younger than 40 in good health. The source material was naive CD4+ T cells sorted from blood. Subset defined: CD45RA+ positively selected. The CDR3 reads CASSPRTGSGYEQYF. In DNA form, the CDR3 reads TGTGCCAGCAGCCCCCGGACAGGTTCGGGTTACGAGCAGTACTTC.